Shown below are 14 T cell receptor beta chains from a single sample sequenced in a study of blood T cell repertoires in COVID-19. Measured with immunoSEQ multiplex PCR; TCRdb has only the in-frame clones, and not every one. The profile shows roughly 100,000 clones, roughly nine tenths of them singletons. Material: peripheral blood. These receptors originate from a woman aged 55-75 years with acute or convalescent COVID-19.

This chain uses TRBV5-4 with TRBJ1-4; TRBD1 might be the D (6 bases). The ends were cut back, 7 bases at V and 8 bases at J, with 18 bases in the middle. Germline V gene sequence: CDR1 SGHNT, CDR2 YYREEE (reference sequence). The CDR3 runs to 14 residues. DNA of the CDR3: TGTGCCAGCGGCCAACAGGGAAGGAGCGAAAAACTGTTTTTT. Its translation: CASGQQGRSEKLFF.

The J gene is TRBJ1-1, the V gene TRBV19, with D unresolved. Germline V gene sequence: CDR1 LNHDA, CDR2 SQIVND (reference sequence). V was shortened by 5 bases and J by 8 bases, with 12 bases between the two germline ends. There are 12 residues in the CDR3. The CDR3 region is CASSLTGREAFF. Written as DNA, the CDR3 is TGTGCCAGTAGTCTCACTGGGAGGGAAGCTTTCTTT.

J is TRBJ1-2 and V is TRBV7-3; maybe TRBD1 (6 bases). CDR3 length: 13 amino acids. In germline, CDR1 is SGHTA, CDR2 FQGTGA. Deletions cut 4 bases from V and 7 bases from J, with 13 bases between. The CDR3: CASSSDRNSGYTF. CDR3 nucleotide sequence: TGTGCCAGCAGCTCAGACAGGAATTCTGGCTACACCTTC.

This chain links TRBV12-3 or TRBV12-4 with TRBJ2-1; possible D gene TRBD1, 5 bases. Trimming took 4 bases from V and 14 from J, leaving 12 bases between them. This CDR3 has 11 amino acids. CDR3 residues: CASSWGTLEFF. In DNA, the CDR3 is TGTGCCAGCAGTTGGGGCACCCTAGAGTTCTTC.

The rearrangement uses TRBV7-8 and TRBJ1-5; weak D call: TRBD1 (5 bases). This CDR3 is built from 20 residues. Germline V CDR1 and CDR2: SGHVS, FQNEAQ. V was trimmed by 3 bases and J by 2 bases, leaving 26 bases between them. The CDR3 protein is CASSLGLRDSLSLRNQPQHF. CDR3 in DNA: TGTGCCAGCAGCTTGGGACTTAGAGACAGCCTATCCCTTCGCAATCAGCCCCAGCATTTT.

V is TRBV5-8 and J is TRBJ2-1, with D perhaps TRBD2 (6 bases). V was trimmed by 2 bases and J by 4 bases, leaving 13 bases between them. Germline V CDR1 and CDR2: SGHTS, YDEGEE. There are 15 residues in the CDR3. CDR3: CASSFPGTAYNEQFF. The CDR3 coding sequence is TGTGCCAGCAGCTTCCCCGGGACTGCTTACAATGAGCAGTTCTTC.

V is TRBV29-1 and J is TRBJ1-1; 8 positions match TRBD1. V trimming: 1 base; J trimming: 4 bases; junction bases outside the gene matches: 5. CDR1 and CDR2 (germline): SQVTM, ANQGSEA. There are 14 residues in the CDR3. The CDR3 coding sequence is TGCAGCGTTGAAGCAGGGGGCGCGGGCACTGAAGCTTTCTTT. It specifies CSVEAGGAGTEAFF.

The V and J genes are TRBV19 and TRBJ1-4; TRBD1 matches 8 bases. Germline CDR1 LNHDA, CDR2 SQIVND (reference sequence). The V gene end was trimmed by 3 bases and the J gene end by 10 bases; junction bases not matched to a gene: 7. CDR3 length: 14 amino acids. In nucleotides, the CDR3 is TGTGCCAGTAGTATCGCCCGAACAGGGGGAAAACTGTTTTTT. Translation gives CASSIARTGGKLFF.

The J gene is TRBJ1-1, the V gene TRBV5-4; D unclear. Looked up from germline, CDR1 is SGHNT and CDR2 is YYREEE (reference sequence). This CDR3 contains 12 residues. V lost 4 bases and J 3 bases, leaving 7 bases between the germline ends. In DNA, the CDR3 is TGTGCCAGCAGCAAGGGAGACACTGAAGCTTTCTTT. This gives the protein CASSKGDTEAFF.

The V and J genes are TRBV2 and TRBJ2-7, with TRBD2 matching over 11 bases. Germline trimming cut 6 bases from V and 1 base from J; bases unmatched to any gene: 2. The germline V gene has CDR1 SNHLY and CDR2 FYNNEI. The length of the CDR3 is 14 residues. This CDR3 reads CASRRTSGSYEQYV. Here the CDR3 DNA reads TGTGCCAGCAGAAGGACTAGCGGGTCCTACGAGCAGTACGTC.

V and J are TRBV18 and TRBJ1-3; D is perhaps TRBD1 (5 bases). The V and J ends lost 0 bases and 0 bases respectively, with 6 bases between them. CDR3 length equals 15 residues. CDR1 KGHSH and CDR2 LQKENI come from the germline V gene. The CDR3 DNA follows: TGTGCCAGCTCACCACCGGGGGGCTCTGGAAACACCATATATTTT. It encodes CASSPPGGSGNTIYF.

The chain uses TRBV6-6 and TRBJ2-7; 8 nucleotides agree with TRBD2. The trim removed 6 bases at V and 4 bases at J, leaving 8 bases unmatched. Per the germline V gene, CDR1 is MNHNY and CDR2 is SVGAGI (reference sequence). The CDR3 spans 14 residues. The CDR3 protein is CASSPGGGGYEQYV. The CDR3 nucleotides read TGTGCCAGCAGCCCCGGGGGGGGCGGGTACGAGCAGTACGTC.

DNA for the CDR3: TGTGCCACCAGCAGAGCCACAGGGGGGGCGGGAGATACGCAGTATTTT. Translating it yields CATSRATGGAGDTQYF. The chain uses TRBV15 and TRBJ2-3; maybe TRBD1 (8 bases). CDR3 size: 16 residues. V was clipped by 1 base and J by 5 bases, with 16 bases between them. CDR1 and CDR2 from the germline V gene are LNHNV and YYDKDF (reference sequence).

This chain uses TRBV4-2 with TRBJ2-1; 9 nucleotides match TRBD1. The CDR3 is 15 amino acids. The J segment lost 5 bases and the V segment lost 4 bases, leaving 6 bases of the junction unmatched. Germline lookup yields CDR1 LGHNA and CDR2 YNFKEQ. The CDR3 region has the DNA TGTGCCAGCAGCCCACCGGGACAGGGTCACAATGAGCAGTTCTTC. Its translation is CASSPPGQGHNEQFF.